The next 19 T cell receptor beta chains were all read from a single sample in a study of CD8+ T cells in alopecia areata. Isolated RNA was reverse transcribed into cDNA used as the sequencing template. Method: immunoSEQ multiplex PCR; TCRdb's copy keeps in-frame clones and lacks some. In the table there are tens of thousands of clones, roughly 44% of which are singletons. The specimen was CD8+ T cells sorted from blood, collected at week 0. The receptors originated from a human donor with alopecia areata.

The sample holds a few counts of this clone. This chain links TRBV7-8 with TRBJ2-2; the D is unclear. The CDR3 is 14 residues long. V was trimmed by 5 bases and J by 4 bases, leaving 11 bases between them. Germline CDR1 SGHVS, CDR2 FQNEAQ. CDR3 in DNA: TGTGCCAGCAGCCTCGACTGGACCACCGGGGAGCTGTTTTTT. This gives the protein CASSLDWTTGELFF.

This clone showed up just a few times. The CDR3 here is CASSRDPDDEQFF. CDR3 coding DNA: TGTGCCAGCAGCCGAGACCCGGACGATGAGCAGTTCTTC. The chain links TRBV7-2 to TRBJ2-1, with D uncertain. The V end was cut by 5 bases, the J end by 8 bases, with 13 bases between. The CDR3 spans 13 residues. CDR1 is SGHTA, CDR2 FQGNSA, per germline. The full variable domain, rest sourced from reference TRBV7-2 and TRBJ2-1, is GAGVSQSPSNKVTEKGKDVELRCDPISGHTALYWYRQSLGQGLEFLIYFQGNSAPDKSGLPSDRFSAERTGGSVSTLTIQRTQQEDSAVYLCASSRDPDDEQFFGPGTRLTVL.

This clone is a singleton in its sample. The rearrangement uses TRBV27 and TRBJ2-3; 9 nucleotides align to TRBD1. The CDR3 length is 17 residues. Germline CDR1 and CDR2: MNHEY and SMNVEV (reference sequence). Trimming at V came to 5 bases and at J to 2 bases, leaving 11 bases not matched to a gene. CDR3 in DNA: TGTGCCAGCAGTCCACAGGGGGCCCGGTCCCTCACAGATACGCAGTATTTT. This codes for CASSPQGARSLTDTQYF.

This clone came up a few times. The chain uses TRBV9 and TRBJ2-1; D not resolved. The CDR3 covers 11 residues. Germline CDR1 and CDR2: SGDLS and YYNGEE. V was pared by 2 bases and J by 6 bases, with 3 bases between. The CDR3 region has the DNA TGTGCCAGCAGCGTTAGCAATGAGCAGTTCTTC. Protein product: CASSVSNEQFF.

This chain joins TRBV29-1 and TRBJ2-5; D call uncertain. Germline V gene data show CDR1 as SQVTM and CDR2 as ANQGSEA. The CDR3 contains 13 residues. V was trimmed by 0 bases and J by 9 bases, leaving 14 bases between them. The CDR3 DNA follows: TGCAGCGTTGAAGAAGCACAGTCAACGGCCCAGTACTTC. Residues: CSVEEAQSTAQYF.

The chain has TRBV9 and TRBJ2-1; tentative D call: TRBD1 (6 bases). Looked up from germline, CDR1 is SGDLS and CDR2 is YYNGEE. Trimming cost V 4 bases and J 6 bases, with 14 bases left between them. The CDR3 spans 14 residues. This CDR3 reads CASSYSAGANEQFF. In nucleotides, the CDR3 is TGTGCCAGCAGCTACTCGGCAGGGGCCAATGAGCAGTTCTTC.

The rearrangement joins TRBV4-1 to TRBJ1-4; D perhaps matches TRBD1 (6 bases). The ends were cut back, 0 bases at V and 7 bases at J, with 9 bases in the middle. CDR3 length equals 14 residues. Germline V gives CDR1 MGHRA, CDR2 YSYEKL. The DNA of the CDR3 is TGCGCCAGCAGCCAAGATAGGGGGACTGAAAAACTGTTTTTT. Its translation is CASSQDRGTEKLFF.

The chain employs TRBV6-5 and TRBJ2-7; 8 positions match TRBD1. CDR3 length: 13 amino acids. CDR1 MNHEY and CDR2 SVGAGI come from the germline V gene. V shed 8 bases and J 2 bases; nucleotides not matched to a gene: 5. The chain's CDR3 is CASHDRGAYEQYF. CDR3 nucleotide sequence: TGTGCCAGCCATGACAGGGGTGCCTACGAGCAGTACTTC.

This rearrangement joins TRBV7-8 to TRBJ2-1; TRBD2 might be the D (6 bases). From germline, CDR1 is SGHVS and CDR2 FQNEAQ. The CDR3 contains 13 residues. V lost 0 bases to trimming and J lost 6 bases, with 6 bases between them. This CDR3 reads CASSLATSNEQFF. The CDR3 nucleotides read TGTGCCAGCAGCTTAGCGACTAGCAATGAGCAGTTCTTC.

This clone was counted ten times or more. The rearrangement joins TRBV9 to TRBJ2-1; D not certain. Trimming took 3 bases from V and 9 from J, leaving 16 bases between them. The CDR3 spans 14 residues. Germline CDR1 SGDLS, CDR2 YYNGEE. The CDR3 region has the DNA TGTGCCAGCAGCGGCGATACGCGGTGGTTTGAGCAGTTCTTC. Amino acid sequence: CASSGDTRWFEQFF.

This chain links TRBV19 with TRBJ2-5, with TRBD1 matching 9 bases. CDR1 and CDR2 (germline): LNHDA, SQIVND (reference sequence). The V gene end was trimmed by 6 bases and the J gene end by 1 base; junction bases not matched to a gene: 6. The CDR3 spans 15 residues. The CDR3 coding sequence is TGTGCCAGTAGCACGGGACAGGGTGGCCAAGAGACCCAGTACTTC. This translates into CASSTGQGGQETQYF. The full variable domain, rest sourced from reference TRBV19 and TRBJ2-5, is DGGITQSPKYLFRKEGQNVTLSCEQNLNHDAMYWYRQDPGQGLRLIYYSQIVNDFQKGDIAEGYSVSREKKESFPLTVTSAQKNPTAFYLCASSTGQGGQETQYFGPGTRLLVL.

The CDR3 sequence is CASVGDGQETQYF. As DNA, the CDR3 is TGTGCCAGCGTAGGGGATGGGCAAGAGACCCAGTACTTC. The chain links TRBV27 to TRBJ2-5; D may be TRBD1 (5 bases). Germline CDR1 MNHEY, CDR2 SMNVEV (reference sequence). Trimming removed 8 bases at V and 2 bases at J, with 12 bases between. The CDR3 is 13 residues long.

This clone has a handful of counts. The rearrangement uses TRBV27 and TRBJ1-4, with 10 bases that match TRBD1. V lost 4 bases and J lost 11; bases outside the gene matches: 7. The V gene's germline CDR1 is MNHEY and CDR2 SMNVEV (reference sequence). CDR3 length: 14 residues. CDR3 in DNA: TGTGCCAGCAGTTCACATGGGACAGGGGAGAAACTGTTTTTT. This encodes CASSSHGTGEKLFF.

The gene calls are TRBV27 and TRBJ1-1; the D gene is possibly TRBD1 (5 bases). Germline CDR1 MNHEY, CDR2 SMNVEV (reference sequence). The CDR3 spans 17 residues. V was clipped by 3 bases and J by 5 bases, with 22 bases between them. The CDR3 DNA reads TGTGCCAGCAGTTTTCGGATGGGGGAGTGGAGGTTTACTGAAGCTTTCTTT. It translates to CASSFRMGEWRFTEAFF.

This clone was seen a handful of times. The CDR3 loop reads CASRPARVNTGELFF. The CDR3 bases are TGTGCCAGCAGGCCTGCGCGAGTGAACACCGGGGAGCTGTTTTTT. The rearrangement joins TRBV6-5 to TRBJ2-2; D unresolved. The CDR3 spans 15 residues. The germline V and J ends were trimmed by 6 bases and 1 base, with 12 bases remaining between them. Germline V CDR1 and CDR2: MNHEY, SVGAGI.

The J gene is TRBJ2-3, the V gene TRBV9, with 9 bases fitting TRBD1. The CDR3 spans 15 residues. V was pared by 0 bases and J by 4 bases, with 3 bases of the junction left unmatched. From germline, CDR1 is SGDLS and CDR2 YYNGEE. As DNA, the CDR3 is TGTGCCAGCAGCGTAGAGGGACAGGGACCAGATACGCAGTATTTT. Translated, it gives CASSVEGQGPDTQYF.

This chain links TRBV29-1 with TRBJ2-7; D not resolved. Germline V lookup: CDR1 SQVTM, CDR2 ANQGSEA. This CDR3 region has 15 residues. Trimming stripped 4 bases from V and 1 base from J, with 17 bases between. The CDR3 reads CSVGSWTTASYEQYF. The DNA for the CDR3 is TGCAGCGTTGGATCATGGACGACGGCTTCCTACGAGCAGTACTTC.

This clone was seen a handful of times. The CDR3 reads CASSGQVGIYEQYF. Written as DNA, the CDR3 is TGTGCCAGCAGTGGACAGGTTGGGATCTACGAGCAGTACTTC. V usage is TRBV6-1 and J usage is TRBJ2-7, with D tentatively TRBD1 (6 bases). Per germline, CDR1 MNHNS and CDR2 SASEGT. V was cut by 4 bases and J by 3 bases, with 13 bases left in between. The CDR3 runs to 14 residues.

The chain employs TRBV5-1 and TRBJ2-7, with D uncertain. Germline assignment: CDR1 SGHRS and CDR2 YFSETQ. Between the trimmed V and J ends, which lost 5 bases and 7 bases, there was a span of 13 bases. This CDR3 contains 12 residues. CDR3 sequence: CASRFDLGEQYF. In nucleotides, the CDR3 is TGCGCCAGCAGGTTCGATCTCGGGGAGCAGTACTTC.